The next 2 T cell receptor beta chains were all read from a single sample in a study of identical twins. TCRdb reanalysed the 5' RACE reads using MiXCR and keeps one entry per CDR3 protein. The sample has 1.5 million to 2 million distinct CDR3 sequences, roughly 35% seen once. The sequenced material came from cord blood. These receptors came from a newborn girl in good health.

The V and J genes are TRBV6-1 and TRBJ1-5, with a possible D match to TRBD1 (6 bases). From germline, CDR1 is MNHNS and CDR2 SASEGT. V was trimmed by 6 bases and J by 3 bases, leaving 21 bases between them. The CDR3 has 17 amino acids. CDR3 protein: CASSRILTGLLNQPQHF. The CDR3 DNA follows: TGTGCCAGCAGCCGAATCCTAACAGGGCTTCTCAATCAGCCCCAGCATTTT.

The J gene is TRBJ2-3, the V gene TRBV11-2; D may match TRBD1 or TRBD2 (6 bases each). This CDR3 has 15 residues. The V end lost 4 bases, the J end lost 8 bases, and 19 bases lay between the germline ends. CDR1 and CDR2 from the germline V gene are SGHAT and FQNNGV. CDR3 residues: CASSSPRGRRGTQYF. In DNA form, the CDR3 reads TGTGCCAGCAGCTCCCCCCGGGGGCGGCGTGGTACGCAGTATTTT.